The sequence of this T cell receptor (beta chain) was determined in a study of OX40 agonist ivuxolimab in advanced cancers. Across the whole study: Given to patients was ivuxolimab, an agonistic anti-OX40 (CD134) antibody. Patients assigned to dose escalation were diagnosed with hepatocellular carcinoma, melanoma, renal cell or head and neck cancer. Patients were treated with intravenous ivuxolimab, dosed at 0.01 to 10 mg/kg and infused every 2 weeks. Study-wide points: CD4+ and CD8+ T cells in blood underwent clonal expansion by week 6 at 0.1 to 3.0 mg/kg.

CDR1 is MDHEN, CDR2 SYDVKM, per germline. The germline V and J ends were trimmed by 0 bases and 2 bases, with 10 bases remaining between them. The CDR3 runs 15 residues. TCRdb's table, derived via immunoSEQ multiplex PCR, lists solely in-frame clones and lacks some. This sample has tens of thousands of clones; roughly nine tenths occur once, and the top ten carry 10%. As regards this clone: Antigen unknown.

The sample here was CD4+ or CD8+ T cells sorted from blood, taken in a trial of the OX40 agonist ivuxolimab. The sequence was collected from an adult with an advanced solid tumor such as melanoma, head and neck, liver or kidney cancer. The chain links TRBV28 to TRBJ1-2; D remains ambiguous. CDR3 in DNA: TGTGCCAGCAGTTTATGGGGGAGGCCCAACTATGGCTACACCTTC. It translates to CASSLWGRPNYGYTF.